One TCR beta chain is described in this entry. Its specificity is not known. The RNA, roughly 0.5 to 1 ug, was put through reverse transcription using random hexamers. Amplification of TCR beta CDR3 used immunoSEQ multiplex PCR across 54 Vbeta and 13 Jbeta. Using its own MiXCR run on the immunoSEQ multiplex PCR reads, TCRdb lists one record per CDR3 protein. The repertoire holds about 300,000 distinct CDR3 sequences, with under 95% as singletons. CD8+ and CD4+ T cells from blood underwent TCR beta sequencing. The data were obtained in a study of CD8 T cells in Susac syndrome. Whole-study findings and limits: Only a relatively small number of individuals were included in the TCR sequencing and HLA analysis.

CDR1 and CDR2 (germline): SGHRS, YFSETQ. This CDR3 spans 14 amino acids. Between the trimmed V and J ends, which lost 1 base and 7 bases, there was a span of 14 bases. The sample taken for sequencing was CD4+ T cells from PBMCs. The chain recombines TRBV5-1 with TRBJ1-2; TRBD1 is a possible D gene (6 bases). This clonotype originated in a human donor with multiple sclerosis. In nucleotides, the CDR3 is TGCGCCAGCAGCTTGCGGTTGGCAGGGGTTGGCTACACCTTC. This sequence encodes CASSLRLAGVGYTF.